This TCR beta chain was recovered during a study of response to subunit inactivated influenza vaccine. Study-wide points: Researchers suggested that each seasonal influenza vaccination recruits few new T cells.

Concerning this clonotype: Its specificity is not known.

TCRdb fed the RT-PCR reads into MiXCR, producing one record per CDR3 protein. In the table there are more than 400,000 distinct CDR3 sequences, 6.5% to 8% of which are singletons. Germline CDR1 is MNHEY and CDR2 is SVGEGT. V was clipped by 2 bases and J by 12 bases; unmatched bases: 16. The length of the CDR3 is 16 residues. This chain connects TRBV6-2 or TRBV6-3 to TRBJ2-1; TRBD2 agrees at 7 bases. The source of this sequence is a man aged 45 to 70 who received an inactivated influenza vaccine. The source material was PBMCs from blood, sampled around 25 months after vaccination. The CDR3 DNA is TGTGCCAGCAGTTACGCGGGAGCGCGATCGGAAGGTGTGCAGTTCTTC. It is translated as CASSYAGARSEGVQFF.